This T cell receptor beta chain was found in a study of blood T cell repertoires in COVID-19. Across the whole study: Spain, Italy and the United States supplied samples that represented acute and convalescent COVID-19. The analysed material was cDNA or gDNA that came from T cells, B-cell-depleted T cells, or PBMCs.

This CDR3 spans 11 amino acids. Original processing notes: How many nucleated cells were present was estimated from reference gene primer amplification. Generated by immunoSEQ multiplex PCR, the TCRdb table keeps only in-frame clones and is missing some. The V and J calls and clone size are taken from that table; D and trimming were inferred from the DNA. This table holds fewer than 300,000 clones, roughly 91% found once. Donors were grouped by their self-reported clinical history. The chain combines TRBV21-1 with TRBJ1-5. TRBV21-1 is marked as a pseudogene. The sample comprised PBMCs or T cells enriched from blood (not recorded which). This receptor was identified in a man in his forties who had recovered from COVID-19. CDR3 DNA sequence: TGTGCCAGCAGCAAAGAACTGCCCCAGCATTTT. It encodes CASSKELPQHF.